The clone carrying this T cell receptor beta chain was observed many times. What it binds is unknown. Since a much larger clone is just one base distant, this may be a read error. This entry comes from a study of response to subunit inactivated influenza vaccine. Study results and limitations: The authors put forward the suggestion that each seasonal influenza vaccination may bring in only a limited number of new T cells.

The V gene's germline CDR1 is SEHNR and CDR2 FQNEAQ (reference sequence). Trimming shortened V by 6 bases and J by 6 bases, and 9 bases separated the two germline ends. The CDR3 contains 11 residues. TCRdb fed the RT-PCR reads into MiXCR, producing one record per CDR3 protein. This table holds 600,000 to 850,000 distinct CDR3 sequences, 14% found once. The sequencing used PBMCs from blood, collected 14 to 15 days before vaccination. This chain links TRBV7-9 with TRBJ2-7; D is unresolved. This clonotype was sampled from a man aged 45-60 years who received an inactivated influenza vaccine. The CDR3 spells CASSLGIEQYF. In DNA, the CDR3 is TGTGCCAGCAGTTTGGGGATCGAGCAGTACTTC.